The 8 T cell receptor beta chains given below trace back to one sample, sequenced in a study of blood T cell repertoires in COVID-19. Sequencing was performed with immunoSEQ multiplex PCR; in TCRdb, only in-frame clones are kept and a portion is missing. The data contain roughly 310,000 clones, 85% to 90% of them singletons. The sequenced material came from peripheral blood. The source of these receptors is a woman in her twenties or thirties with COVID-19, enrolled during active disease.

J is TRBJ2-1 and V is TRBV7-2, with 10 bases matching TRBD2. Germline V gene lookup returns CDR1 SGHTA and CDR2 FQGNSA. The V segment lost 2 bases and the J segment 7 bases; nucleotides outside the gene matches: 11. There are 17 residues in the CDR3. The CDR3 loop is CASSLKLAGEFENEQFF. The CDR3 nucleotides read TGTGCCAGCAGCTTAAAGCTAGCGGGAGAGTTCGAAAATGAGCAGTTCTTC.

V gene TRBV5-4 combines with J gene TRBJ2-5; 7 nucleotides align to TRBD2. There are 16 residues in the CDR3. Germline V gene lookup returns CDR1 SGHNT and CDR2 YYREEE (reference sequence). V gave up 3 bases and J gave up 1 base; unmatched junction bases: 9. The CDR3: CASSSVVASGQETQYF. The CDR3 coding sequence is TGTGCCAGCAGCTCGGTAGTGGCTAGCGGCCAAGAGACCCAGTACTTC.

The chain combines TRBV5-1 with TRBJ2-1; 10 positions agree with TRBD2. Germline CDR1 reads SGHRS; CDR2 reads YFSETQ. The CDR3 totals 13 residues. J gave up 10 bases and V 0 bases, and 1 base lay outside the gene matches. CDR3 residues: CASSLAGLAEQFF. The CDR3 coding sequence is TGCGCCAGCAGCTTGGCGGGACTAGCGGAGCAGTTCTTC.

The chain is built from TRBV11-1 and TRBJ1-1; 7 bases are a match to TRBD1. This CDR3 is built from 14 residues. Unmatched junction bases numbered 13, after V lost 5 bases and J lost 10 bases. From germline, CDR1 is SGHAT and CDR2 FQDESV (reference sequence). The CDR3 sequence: CASSRSRDSGRAFF. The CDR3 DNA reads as TGTGCCAGCAGCCGGTCCCGGGACAGTGGTCGAGCTTTCTTT.

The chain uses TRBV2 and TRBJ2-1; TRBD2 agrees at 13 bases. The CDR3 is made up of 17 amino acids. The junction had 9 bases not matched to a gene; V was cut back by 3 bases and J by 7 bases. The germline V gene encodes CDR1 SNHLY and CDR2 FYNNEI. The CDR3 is CASSDSPGLAGNNEQFF. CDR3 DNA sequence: TGTGCCAGCAGTGATTCCCCGGGACTAGCGGGAAATAATGAGCAGTTCTTC.

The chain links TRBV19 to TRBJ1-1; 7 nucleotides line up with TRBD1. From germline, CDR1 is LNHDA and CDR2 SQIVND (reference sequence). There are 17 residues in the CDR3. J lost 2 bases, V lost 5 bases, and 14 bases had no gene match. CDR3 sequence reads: CASSGGTAYEGNTEAFF. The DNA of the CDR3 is TGTGCCAGTAGTGGCGGGACAGCCTATGAGGGCAACACTGAAGCTTTCTTT.

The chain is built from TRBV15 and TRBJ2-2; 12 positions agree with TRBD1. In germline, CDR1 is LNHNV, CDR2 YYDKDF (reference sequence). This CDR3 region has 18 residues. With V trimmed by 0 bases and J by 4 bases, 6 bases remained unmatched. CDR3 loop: CATSRDHSGQGATGELFF. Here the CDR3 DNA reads TGTGCCACCAGCAGAGATCATTCGGGACAGGGGGCCACCGGGGAGCTGTTTTTT. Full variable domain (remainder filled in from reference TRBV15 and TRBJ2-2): DAMVIQNPRYQVTQFGKPVTLSCSQTLNHNVMYWYQQKSSQAPKLLFHYYDKDFNNEADTPDNFQSRRPNTSFCFLDIRSPGLGDTAMYLCATSRDHSGQGATGELFFGEGSRLTVL.

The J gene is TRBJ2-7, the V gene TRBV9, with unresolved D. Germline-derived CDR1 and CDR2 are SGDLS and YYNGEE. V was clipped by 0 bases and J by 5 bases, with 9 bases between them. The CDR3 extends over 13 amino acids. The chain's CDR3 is CASSVGLSDEQYF. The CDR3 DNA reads TGTGCCAGCAGCGTAGGACTTTCGGACGAGCAGTACTTC.